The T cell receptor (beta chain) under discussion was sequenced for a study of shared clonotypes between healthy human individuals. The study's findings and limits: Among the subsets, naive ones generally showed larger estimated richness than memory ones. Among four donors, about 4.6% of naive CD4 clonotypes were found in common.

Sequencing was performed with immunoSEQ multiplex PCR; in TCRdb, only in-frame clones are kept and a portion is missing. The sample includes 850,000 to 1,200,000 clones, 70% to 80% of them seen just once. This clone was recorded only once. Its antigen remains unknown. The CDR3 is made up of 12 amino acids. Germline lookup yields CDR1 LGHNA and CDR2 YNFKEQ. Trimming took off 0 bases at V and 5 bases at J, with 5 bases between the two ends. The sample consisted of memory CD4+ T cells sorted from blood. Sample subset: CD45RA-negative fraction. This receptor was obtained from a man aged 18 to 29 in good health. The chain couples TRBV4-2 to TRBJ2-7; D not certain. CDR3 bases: TGTGCCAGCAGCCAAGAGTCCGACGAGCAGTACTTC. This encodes CASSQESDEQYF.